One T cell receptor beta chain is described in this entry. The antigen it recognizes is unknown. No quality values exist for individual bases; no much larger clone is one base distant. The germline V gene supplies CDR1 ENHRY and CDR2 SYGVKD. V ends up 10 bases short and J 4 bases short, with an unmatched junction base count of 9. The CDR3 covers 13 residues, taking in both the cysteine and the phenylalanine. Of the read, only the CDR3 DNA is kept; its 39 bases are in frame from base 1. The immunoSEQ Assay, a bias-controlled multiplex PCR, was used to amplify TCRbeta CDR3 regions from genomic DNA. Concerning the study's data processing: The number of nucleated cells in each sample was estimated by amplification of reference gene primers within the assay. Sequence reads were collapsed and filtered to measure the absolute abundance of every unique TCRbeta CDR3 rearrangement. Productive Simpson clonality was computed per sample as the square root of Simpson's diversity index over productive rearrangements. What TCRdb holds here is the immuneACCESS table cut down to in-frame rearrangements. Part of the clones is not present; checked against another copy, under half of the missing clones reflect an unresolved V gene, and the others are unexplained. V and J calls plus clone size are reproduced from that table; the DNA served to infer D and trimming. This sample lists 200,000 to 250,000 clones; about nine tenths were detected once. Less than 3% of the sample lies in the top ten.

The sample originates from a study of blood T cell repertoires in COVID-19 (dated by TCRdb to about 2020). A note on the overall study: The collaborator samples originated in the United States, Italy and Spain and spanned the acute and convalescent phases of COVID-19. The sample metadata nearly always contained a de-identified subject ID, COVID-19 status, age in years and sex. Where HLA class I and class II types were available, the types were taken from metadata supplied by the sample provider, not from assay-based typing. The repertoires were made available in a free public database intended to serve as a resource for research on the immune response to SARS-CoV-2. The prospective study material was composed of cDNA or gDNA derived from T cells, B-cell-depleted T cells, or PBMCs. The samples were drawn from two sources: the first 160 participants of the ongoing ImmuneRACE study, and some 1,300 subjects contributed by 6 global collaborators. Subjects who had been exposed to COVID-19, were actively infected with it, or had recovered from it provided the deeply sampled blood TCRbeta repertoires that made up the dataset. The study at large found these results: How much clinical and demographic metadata was included differed by source and by participant, and the metadata was provided uncurated.

Each collaborating institution followed its own protocols to collect whole blood in K2EDTA tubes. For TCRbeta analysis, collaborator samples were shipped as frozen whole blood, as isolated PBMCs, or as DNA extracted from either sample type. The sequence came from a woman in her sixties or seventies with acute or convalescent COVID-19. This chain joins TRBV10-3 to TRBJ1-1; TRBD1 aligns with 7 central bases. The specimen sequenced was peripheral blood. The CDR3 reads CATNQGVITEAFF. The nucleotide sequence is TGTGCCACCAACCAGGGGGTCATCACTGAAGCTTTCTTT.